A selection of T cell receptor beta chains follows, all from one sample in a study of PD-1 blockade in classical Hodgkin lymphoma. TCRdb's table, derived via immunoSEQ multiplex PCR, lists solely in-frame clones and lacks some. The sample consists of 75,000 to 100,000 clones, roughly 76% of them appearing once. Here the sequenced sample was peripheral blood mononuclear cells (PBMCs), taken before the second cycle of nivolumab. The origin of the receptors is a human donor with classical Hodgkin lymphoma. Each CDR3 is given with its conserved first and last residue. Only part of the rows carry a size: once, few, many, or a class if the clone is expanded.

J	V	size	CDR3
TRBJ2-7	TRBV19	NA	CASSSLDRVNEQYF
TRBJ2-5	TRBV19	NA	CASSIGTSGSMETQYF
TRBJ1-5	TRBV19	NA	CASSLRREQPQHF
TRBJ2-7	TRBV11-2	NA	CASSPTLFGEQYF
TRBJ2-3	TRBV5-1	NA	CASMQAVEDTQYF
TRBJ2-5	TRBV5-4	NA	CASRPGTKETQYF
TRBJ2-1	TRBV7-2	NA	CASSFAAGVVGEQFF
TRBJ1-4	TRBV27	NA	CASSKQGGRLFF
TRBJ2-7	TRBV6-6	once	CASSYRTTYEQYF
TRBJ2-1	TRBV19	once	CAAGARDEQFF
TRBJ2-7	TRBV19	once	CASSIGQGYEQYF
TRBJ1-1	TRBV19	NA	CASDRGTEAFF
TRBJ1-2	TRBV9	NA	CASSGTLTNYGYTF
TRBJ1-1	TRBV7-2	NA	CASSVTRTRAEAFF
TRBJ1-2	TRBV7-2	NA	CASSPPTGDVGGYTF
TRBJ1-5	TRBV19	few	CASSGEGGTGNQPQHF
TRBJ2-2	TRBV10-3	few	CAIQEGPNTGELFF
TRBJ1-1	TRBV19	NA	CASSPRYRGANTEAFF
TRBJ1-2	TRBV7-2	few	CASSPGPVNYGYTF
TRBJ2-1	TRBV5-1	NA	CASSLYASGSPGNNEQFF
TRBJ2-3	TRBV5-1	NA	CASSFAAGGPGDTQYF
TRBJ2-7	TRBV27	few	CATLGGNSYEQYF
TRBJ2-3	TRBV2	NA	CASSELAGRGSDTQYF
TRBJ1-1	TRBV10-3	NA	CAISEKGVNTEAFF
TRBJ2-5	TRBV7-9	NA	CASSLEPGGLKETQYF
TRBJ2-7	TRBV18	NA	CASSPYAPGASYEQYF
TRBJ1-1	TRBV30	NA	CAWSQGQYTEAFF
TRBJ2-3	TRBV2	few	CASSSWTGVVTDTQYF
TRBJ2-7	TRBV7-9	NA	CASSFVGRLRTEQYF
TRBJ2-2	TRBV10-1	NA	CASNDDPPGELFF
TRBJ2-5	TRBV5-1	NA	CASSFRGPETQYF
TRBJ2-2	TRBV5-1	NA	CASSPPEGGRELFF
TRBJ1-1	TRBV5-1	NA	CASSLSMNTEAFF
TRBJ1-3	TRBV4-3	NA	CASSPTGGHSGNTIYF
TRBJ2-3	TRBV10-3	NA	CAISVRPSFSDTQYF
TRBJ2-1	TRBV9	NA	CASSVDGGTYNEQFF
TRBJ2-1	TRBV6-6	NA	CASRRQGSYNEQFF
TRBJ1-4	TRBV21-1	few	CASSKVTGSKEKLFF
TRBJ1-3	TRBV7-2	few	CASSLQALDLSGNTIYF
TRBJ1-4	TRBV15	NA	CATSRVASNEKLFF
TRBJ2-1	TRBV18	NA	CASLGLAGGNEQFF
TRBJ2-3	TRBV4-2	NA	CASSQGDGRADTQYF
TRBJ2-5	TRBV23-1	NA	CASSSHKGQGVQETQYF
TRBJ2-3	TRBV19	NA	CASSTTGGGTDTQYF
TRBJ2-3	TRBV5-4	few	CASSLPGADTQYF
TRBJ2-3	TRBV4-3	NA	CASSQDLLARPQYF
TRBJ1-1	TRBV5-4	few	CASSLAQSNTEAFF